This T cell receptor beta chain was found in a study of T cell repertoires in cytomegalovirus infection. This CDR3 has 14 residues. The V and J ends lost 1 base and 6 bases respectively, with 7 bases between them. Points on this clonotype: What it binds is unknown.

Study findings and constraints: Ex vivo responses were dominated by HLA-C-restricted CMV-specific TCR beta clonotypes.

TCRdb fed the reads into MiXCR, producing one record per CDR3 protein. The table records around 200,000 distinct CDR3 sequences, 35% to 40% of them present only once. This chain connects TRBV12-3 or TRBV12-4 to TRBJ2-6; no reliable D call. Sequencing was performed on CD8+ T cells from cultured PBMCs, taken from culture after CMV antigen stimulation. The TCR comes from a human donor in good health (CMV status not recorded). Some clones in this sample may be carry-over from other donors' samples. In DNA, the CDR3 is TGTGCCAGCAGTTTAGGGGTCCCGGCCAACGTCCTGACTTTC. The encoded protein is CASSLGVPANVLTF.